A selection of T cell receptor beta chains follows, all from one sample in a study of blood T cell repertoires in COVID-19. The protocol was immunoSEQ multiplex PCR, while the TCRdb copy is restricted to in-frame clones and leaves out a portion. The data show fewer than 450,000 clones, over 75% seen once. Material for sequencing was PBMCs or T cells enriched from blood (not recorded which). These receptors were taken from a woman aged 40 to 50 with acute COVID-19. CDR3s include the opening cysteine and the closing phenylalanine or tryptophan. The order of the fields is J gene, clone size, D gene, V gene, CDR3 DNA, CDR3 protein. A D gene is named only where the DNA matches it firmly. The listing skips clone size in some rows; elsewhere it reads once, few, many or a size class.

TRBJ1-2,-,-,TRBV5-1,TGCGCCAGCAGCTTGGGGGCCGCGGGGGCCTATGGCTACACCTTC,CASSLGAAGAYGYTF
TRBJ2-7,-,-,TRBV2,TGTGCCAGCAGTGAATTTGGGTTTCAGGGCCAGTACTTC,CASSEFGFQGQYF
TRBJ1-1,-,-,TRBV7-9,TGTGCCAGCAGCTTAGTAAACACTGAAGCTTTCTTT,CASSLVNTEAFF
TRBJ1-1,-,-,TRBV2,TGTGCCAGCAGTGAACTGGGGGCGGCTGAAGCTTTCTTT,CASSELGAAEAFF
TRBJ2-1,many,TRBD2,TRBV5-1,TGCGCCAGCAGCTTGGGGATAGCGGGGTCCTACAATGAGCAGTTCTTC,CASSLGIAGSYNEQFF
TRBJ2-7,-,TRBD2,TRBV18,TGTGCCAGCTCACCGACTAGCGGGGGGACCTACGAGCAGTACTTC,CASSPTSGGTYEQYF
TRBJ1-3,-,-,TRBV5-8,TGTGCCAGCAGCTTCGCAGGGGGAAACACCATATATTTT,CASSFAGGNTIYF
TRBJ1-1,-,-,TRBV27,TGTGCCAGCAGTTTAAGACAGGAAGCTTTCTTT,CASSLRQEAFF
TRBJ1-5,-,-,TRBV18,TGTGCCAGCTCACCCCCGGATCAGCCCCAGCATTTT,CASSPPDQPQHF
TRBJ1-4,-,-,TRBV7-9,TGTGCCAGCAGCTTAAACTTCAATGAAAAACTGTTTTTT,CASSLNFNEKLFF
TRBJ1-4,-,-,TRBV19,TGTGCCAGTAGTCCCTTGCATGGCCAGGAAAAACTGTTTTTT,CASSPLHGQEKLFF
TRBJ1-6,-,-,TRBV6-1,TGTGCCAGCAGTGAGGCCCGAACGGGTTCACCCCTCCACTTT,CASSEARTGSPLHF
TRBJ1-2,-,-,TRBV5-3,TGTGCCAGAAGCTTGGGCCCCATATGGAGGGGCCACTATGGCTACACCTTC,CARSLGPIWRGHYGYTF
TRBJ1-1,-,-,TRBV18,TGTGCCAGCTCATCTCAGGGGAGAGGGACTGAAGCTTTCTTT,CASSSQGRGTEAFF
TRBJ2-5,-,TRBD2,TRBV4-1,TGCGCCAGCAGCCAAGATCCAGGCGGGGGGGCCGGGGAGACCCAGTACTTC,CASSQDPGGGAGETQYF
TRBJ2-1,once,TRBD2,TRBV4-1,TGCGCCAGCAGCCAAGATCGAGCGGGGAAGCAGTTCTTC,CASSQDRAGKQFF
TRBJ1-2,-,TRBD1,TRBV3-1/TRBV3-2,TGTGCCAGCAGCCTCGGACAGGAAGGCTACACCTTC,CASSLGQEGYTF
TRBJ2-2,many,-,TRBV14,TGTGCCAGCAGCGAGTACGGGGAGCTGTTTTTT,CASSEYGELFF
TRBJ1-2,-,TRBD1,TRBV24-1,TGTGCCACCAGTGAGCAGCCGGGACAGGGTAAGAACGGCTACACCTTC,CATSEQPGQGKNGYTF
TRBJ1-2,-,TRBD1,TRBV9,TGTGCCAGCAGCGTAGGAGGCAGGGGGTGGGATGGCTACACCTTC,CASSVGGRGWDGYTF
TRBJ1-2,-,-,TRBV2,TGTGCCGGCCTAGGGGGGGCGAATGGCTACACCTTC,CAGLGGANGYTF
TRBJ1-1,-,-,TRBV14,TGTGCCAGCAGCCAATCTCGCACTGAAGCTTTCTTT,CASSQSRTEAFF
TRBJ1-5,-,-,TRBV30,TGTGCCTGGAGCCCTCAGGGCCTGGGCAATCAGCCCCAGCATTTT,CAWSPQGLGNQPQHF
TRBJ1-6,once,-,TRBV18,TGTGCCAGCTCACCCTGGGGGGGGCGAAATTCACCCCTCCACTTT,CASSPWGGRNSPLHF
TRBJ1-6,-,TRBD1,TRBV27,TGTGCCAGCAGTTTGGACAGGGGGAATTCACCCCTCCACTTT,CASSLDRGNSPLHF
TRBJ2-5,-,TRBD2,TRBV7-8,TGTGCCAGCAGCTTATTAGCGGGGGTGCCTCAAGAGACCCAGTACTTC,CASSLLAGVPQETQYF
TRBJ1-2,-,TRBD1,TRBV5-6,TGTGCCAGCAGCCGAAACAGGGGGATGATCTATGGCTACACCTTC,CASSRNRGMIYGYTF
TRBJ1-2,few,-,TRBV6-5,TGTGCCAGCAGTACCGGGAAGCTAAATACCTTC,CASSTGKLNTF
TRBJ2-3,-,-,TRBV6-5,TGTGCCAGCGCTTCTAGAATCCGCGTTACAGATACGCAGTATTTT,CASASRIRVTDTQYF
TRBJ1-1,-,TRBD1,TRBV30,TGTGCCTGGAGTATAGTGACAGGGGGCACTGAAGCTTTCTTT,CAWSIVTGGTEAFF
TRBJ1-1,-,-,TRBV10-1,TGCGCCAGCAGTGAGTCGCGGCAGAGGGCTGAAGCTTTCTTT,CASSESRQRAEAFF
TRBJ1-4,once,-,TRBV5-5,TGTGCCAGCAGCTCCGGGACAACAACTAATGAAAAACTGTTTTTT,CASSSGTTTNEKLFF
TRBJ1-1,-,-,TRBV5-5,TGTGCCAGCAGCTTGTCCCAGGGATACACTGAAGCTTTCTTT,CASSLSQGYTEAFF
TRBJ2-5,once,-,TRBV6-5,TGTGCCAGGAGATTGGGGGCAGGGAGGGAAGAGACCCAGTACTTC,CARRLGAGREETQYF
TRBJ1-4,-,-,TRBV5-1,TGCGCCAGCACCGCCCAGGCGTTTGCAACTAATGAAAAACTGTTTTTT,CASTAQAFATNEKLFF
TRBJ2-3,-,TRBD1,TRBV5-4,TGTGCCAGCAGCATAGACAGGGAAGATACGCAGTATTTT,CASSIDREDTQYF
TRBJ2-7,once,-,TRBV21-1,TGTGCCAGCAGCAAAGCGACAGGGTCCTCCTACGAGCAGTACTTC,CASSKATGSSYEQYF
TRBJ1-2,-,-,TRBV14,TGTGCCAGCAGTCCGACGGGGAACTATGGCTACACCTTC,CASSPTGNYGYTF
TRBJ1-1,-,TRBD1,TRBV7-9,TGTGCCAGCAGCCCCGGGACAGGGGGTATAGACACTGAAGCTTTCTTT,CASSPGTGGIDTEAFF
TRBJ2-6,-,-,TRBV30,TGTGCCTGGAGTGTACCCAGGGCTGGGGCCAACGTCCTGACTTTC,CAWSVPRAGANVLTF
TRBJ1-3,-,TRBD1,TRBV9,TGTGCCAGCAGCGTATCGGGACAGAGCTCTGGAAACACCATATATTTT,CASSVSGQSSGNTIYF